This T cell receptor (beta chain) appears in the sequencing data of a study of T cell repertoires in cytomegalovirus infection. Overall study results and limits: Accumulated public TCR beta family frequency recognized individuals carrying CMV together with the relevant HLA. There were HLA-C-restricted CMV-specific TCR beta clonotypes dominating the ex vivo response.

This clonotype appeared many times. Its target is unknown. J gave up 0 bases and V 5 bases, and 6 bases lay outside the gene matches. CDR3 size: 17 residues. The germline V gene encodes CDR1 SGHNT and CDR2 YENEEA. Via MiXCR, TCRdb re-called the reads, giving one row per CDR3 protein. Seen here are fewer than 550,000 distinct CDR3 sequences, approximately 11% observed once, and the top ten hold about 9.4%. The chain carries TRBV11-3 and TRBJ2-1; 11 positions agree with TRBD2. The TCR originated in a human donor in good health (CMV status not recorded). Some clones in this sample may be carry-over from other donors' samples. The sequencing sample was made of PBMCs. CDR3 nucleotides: TGTGCCAGCAGCATTAGCGGGAGGGCCCCCTCCTACAATGAGCAGTTCTTC. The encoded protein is CASSISGRAPSYNEQFF.